These 26 T cell receptor beta chains originate from one sample sequenced in a study of blood T cell repertoires in COVID-19. Using immunoSEQ multiplex PCR, the repertoire was profiled, and TCRdb retains in-frame clones only, with some absent. This sample yields roughly 200,000 clones, of which 65% to 90% are seen a single time; approximately 5.9% belongs to the top ten. The specimen was peripheral blood. Every receptor here comes from an elderly man with acute or convalescent COVID-19.

V is TRBV18 and J is TRBJ2-2, with 9 positions matching TRBD1. V was clipped by 4 bases and J by 6 bases; unmatched bases: 6. Looked up from germline, CDR1 is KGHSH and CDR2 is LQKENI. The CDR3 totals 15 residues. CDR3 in DNA: TGTGCCAGCTCACGACTGGGACAGGGTGCCGGGGAGCTGTTTTTT. This encodes CASSRLGQGAGELFF.

The chain combines TRBV24-1 with TRBJ2-3; unclear D gene. Looked up from germline, CDR1 is KGHDR and CDR2 is SFDVKD. The CDR3 spans 13 residues. Trimming took 4 bases from V and 5 from J, leaving 9 bases between them. The CDR3 sequence is CATSDSVLDTQYF. The CDR3 DNA follows: TGTGCCACCAGTGACTCGGTACTAGATACGCAGTATTTT.

This clone was counted once. The V call is TRBV19, the J call TRBJ2-2; 8 bases are a match to TRBD1. After removal of 2 bases from V and 4 bases from J, the junction contained 6 bases not matched to a gene. CDR1 is LNHDA, CDR2 SQIVND, per germline (reference sequence). The CDR3 extends over 16 amino acids. DNA for the CDR3: TGTGCCAGTAGTATATTTGGACAGGGCCGCACCGGGGAGCTGTTTTTT. Residues: CASSIFGQGRTGELFF.

The genes are TRBV4-2 and TRBJ1-3, with 8 bases identical to TRBD1. Germline V CDR1 and CDR2: LGHNA, YNFKEQ. With 1 base clipped from V and 4 bases from J, the junction kept 9 bases outside the gene matches. This CDR3 comprises 17 residues. The CDR3 nucleotides are TGTGCCAGCAGCCAAGCCGACAGGGGAGGGGCAGGAAACACCATATATTTT. Protein: CASSQADRGGAGNTIYF.

The table lists this clone with a few counts. The chain recombines TRBV18 with TRBJ1-4; maybe TRBD1 (6 bases). The germline gives CDR1 KGHSH, CDR2 LQKENI. The V end was cut by 6 bases, the J end by 3 bases, with 11 bases between. This CDR3 has 14 residues. The CDR3: CASSRGAANEKLFF. The CDR3 region has the DNA TGTGCCAGCTCCCGGGGGGCGGCTAATGAAAAACTGTTTTTT.

The J gene is TRBJ2-2, the V gene TRBV2; 12 bases align to TRBD2. The V segment lost 6 bases and the J segment 4 bases; nucleotides outside the gene matches: 12. The CDR3 spans 18 residues. The germline gives CDR1 SNHLY, CDR2 FYNNEI. The CDR3 region is CASRPWTSGTRGTGELFF. As DNA, the CDR3 is TGTGCCAGCAGACCTTGGACTAGCGGGACTCGAGGCACCGGGGAGCTGTTTTTT.

The CDR3 reads CASSSGLAGYEQYF. CDR3 coding DNA: TGTGCCAGCAGCTCGGGACTAGCTGGTTACGAGCAGTACTTC. The rearrangement uses TRBV11-2 and TRBJ2-7; 9 bases match TRBD2. Germline assignment: CDR1 SGHAT and CDR2 FQNNGV. V gave up 4 bases and J gave up 4 bases; unmatched junction bases: 5. This CDR3 has 14 amino acids.

The CDR3 DNA follows: TGTGCCAGCAGCTTAGGCTGGGCAGGGGGCTATGGCTACACCTTC. Translated: CASSLGWAGGYGYTF. The chain joins TRBV7-9 to TRBJ1-2, with TRBD1 matching over 7 bases. This CDR3 is 15 amino acids long. Germline V gives CDR1 SEHNR, CDR2 FQNEAQ (reference sequence). Germline trimming cut 1 base from V and 4 bases from J; bases unmatched to any gene: 6.

This clone was seen a single time. The V and J genes are TRBV3-1 (or the pseudogene TRBV3-2) and TRBJ1-2; D perhaps matches TRBD1 (5 bases). This CDR3 contains 13 residues. The germline CDR1 and CDR2 sequences are LGHDT and YNNKEL (reference sequence). Deletions cut 4 bases from V and 3 bases from J, with 9 bases between. CDR3: CASSPPGYYGYTF. In DNA, the CDR3 is TGTGCCAGCAGCCCCCCAGGGTACTATGGCTACACCTTC.

The chain combines TRBV19 with TRBJ1-2; a possible D gene is TRBD1 (5 bases). Trimming stripped 1 base from V and 0 bases from J, with 18 bases between. The CDR3 extends over 18 amino acids. Germline CDR1 and CDR2: LNHDA and SQIVND (reference sequence). As DNA, the CDR3 is TGTGCCAGTAGTATAGCGTATATGGGGACTGCTTCTAACTATGGCTACACCTTC. Protein: CASSIAYMGTASNYGYTF.

V gene TRBV10-1 combines with J gene TRBJ2-3, with D maybe TRBD2 (5 bases). The CDR3 sequence is 15 residues long. V lost 2 bases and J lost 1, with 10 bases in between. Germline CDR1 reads WNHNN; CDR2 reads SYGVQD (reference sequence). Here the CDR3 DNA reads TGCGCCAGCAGTGAGATGAGCGGCCGCACAGATACGCAGTATTTT. This gives the protein CASSEMSGRTDTQYF.

The gene calls are TRBV11-3 and TRBJ2-5; TRBD1 matches at 8 bases. The CDR3 covers 16 residues. V gave up 3 bases and J gave up 4 bases; unmatched junction bases: 10. Germline V CDR1 and CDR2: SGHNT, YENEEA. The CDR3 here is CASSFLKQGGGETQYF. CDR3 coding DNA: TGTGCCAGCAGCTTTTTAAAACAGGGGGGAGGAGAGACCCAGTACTTC.

The chain recombines TRBV4-2 with TRBJ1-6; 10 positions match TRBD1. Germline V gene sequence: CDR1 LGHNA, CDR2 YNFKEQ. This CDR3 spans 17 amino acids. Trimming took 2 bases from V and 5 from J; bases not matched to a gene: 6. The CDR3 reads CASSQKGQGPNNSPLHF. The CDR3 coding sequence is TGTGCCAGCAGCCAAAAGGGACAGGGGCCCAATAATTCACCCCTCCACTTT.

J is TRBJ1-1 and V is TRBV11-3; D gene unclear. V lost 4 bases and J lost 1, with 10 bases in between. CDR3 size: 14 residues. Germline CDR1 SGHNT, CDR2 YENEEA. The DNA of the CDR3 is TGTGCCAGCAGCTCCCAGAGAGGGAACACTGAAGCTTTCTTT. Residues: CASSSQRGNTEAFF.

The V and J genes are TRBV27 and TRBJ2-7; D is ambiguous. This CDR3 is built from 11 residues. V was clipped by 5 bases and J by 3 bases, with 5 bases between them. In germline, CDR1 is MNHEY, CDR2 SMNVEV (reference sequence). The CDR3 DNA follows: TGTGCCAGCAGTCCCGTCTACGAGCAGTACTTC. Protein: CASSPVYEQYF.

This clone was counted between two and nine times. The V gene is TRBV7-8, the J gene TRBJ2-7; 11 positions agree with TRBD1. The germline gives CDR1 SGHVS, CDR2 FQNEAQ. V shed 4 bases, J shed 3 bases, and the junction held 14 bases outside the gene matches. This CDR3 region has 18 residues. The CDR3 reads CASSSRTGGWLAGYEQYF. DNA for the CDR3: TGTGCCAGCAGCTCCAGGACAGGGGGCTGGCTAGCGGGCTACGAGCAGTACTTC.

V gene TRBV21-1 combines with J gene TRBJ2-7; TRBD2, the D gene given by the table, was not confirmed from the DNA. TRBV21-1 is designated a pseudogene. The CDR3 spans 19 residues. DNA for the CDR3: TGTGCCAGCAGCAAAGTCTATGACCGCCGGGAGGTTTTCTCCTACGAGCAGTACGTC. Its translation: CASSKVYDRREVFSYEQYV.

This chain connects TRBV6-1 to TRBJ2-3, with 8 bases aligning to TRBD2. Germline trimming cut 3 bases from V and 2 bases from J; bases unmatched to any gene: 4. Germline-derived CDR1 and CDR2 are MNHNS and SASEGT. CDR3 length: 15 residues. The CDR3 DNA follows: TGTGCCAGCAGTGAGCTACTAGCGGTCACAGATACGCAGTATTTT. This encodes CASSELLAVTDTQYF.

The chain employs TRBV29-1 and TRBJ2-1; 7 nucleotides agree with TRBD1. This CDR3 has 14 residues. The J segment lost 0 bases and the V segment lost 5 bases, leaving 4 bases of the junction unmatched. Germline CDR1 is SQVTM and CDR2 is ANQGSEA. The DNA for the CDR3 is TGCAGCGTTCAGGGACAGCCCTCCTACAATGAGCAGTTCTTC. The encoded protein is CSVQGQPSYNEQFF.

The chain has TRBV6-5 and TRBJ2-1; D gene ambiguous. The CDR3 is made up of 14 amino acids. Germline V gives CDR1 MNHEY, CDR2 SVGAGI. Trimming pared 7 bases from V and 8 bases from J, leaving 18 bases between. CDR3 loop: CASKLQPASYEQFF. In DNA form, the CDR3 reads TGTGCCAGCAAATTACAACCCGCTTCTTATGAGCAGTTCTTC.

Remarks on this clone: A read error may account for a junction end that differs from germline. This chain joins TRBV12-3 or TRBV12-4 and TRBJ1-2; D is unresolved. This CDR3 has 13 residues. This CDR3 is CASSLANSYGYTF. The CDR3 DNA reads as TGTGCCAGCAGTCTAGCCAACAGCTATGGCTACACCTTC.

The chain uses TRBV4-1 and TRBJ2-3; D is possibly TRBD2 (6 bases). The germline gives CDR1 MGHRA, CDR2 YSYEKL. This CDR3 region has 18 residues. V was shortened by 1 base and J by 1 base, with 18 bases between the two germline ends. CDR3 region: CASSQGLDGMSRTDTQYF. CDR3 bases: TGCGCCAGCAGCCAAGGACTAGACGGTATGAGTCGCACAGATACGCAGTATTTT.

The rearrangement joins TRBV7-9 to TRBJ1-4; a possible D gene is TRBD1 (5 bases). The CDR3 contains 11 residues. The V gene's germline CDR1 is SEHNR and CDR2 FQNEAQ (reference sequence). Trimming left V 8 bases short and J 12 bases short, with 13 bases between. The CDR3 reads CASRIAGELFF. In DNA form, the CDR3 reads TGTGCCAGCCGAATTGCGGGGGAACTGTTTTTT.

This chain connects TRBV18 to TRBJ2-2; TRBD1 matches 7 bases. From germline, CDR1 is KGHSH and CDR2 LQKENI. The V segment lost 0 bases and the J segment 7 bases; nucleotides outside the gene matches: 8. The CDR3 length is 16 residues. In DNA, the CDR3 is TGTGCCAGCTCACCACCTTTACAGGGGCTCGGCGGGGAGCTGTTTTTT. Translation: CASSPPLQGLGGELFF.

The count of this clone is one. This rearrangement joins TRBV18 to TRBJ1-6; 9 bases match TRBD1. Germline V gives CDR1 KGHSH, CDR2 LQKENI. The CDR3 is 17 amino acids. The junction had 6 bases not matched to a gene; V was cut back by 0 bases and J by 6 bases. CDR3 protein: CASSPPYGQGINSPLHF. The DNA for the CDR3 is TGTGCCAGCTCACCACCCTACGGACAGGGGATTAATTCACCCCTCCACTTT.

The rearrangement uses TRBV7-9 and TRBJ2-1, with 7 nucleotides matching TRBD2. In germline, CDR1 is SEHNR, CDR2 FQNEAQ (reference sequence). The CDR3 extends over 13 amino acids. The J segment lost 12 bases and the V segment lost 0 bases, leaving 5 bases of the junction unmatched. The chain's CDR3 is CASSLALARGQFF. The CDR3 nucleotides read TGTGCCAGCAGCTTAGCACTAGCGAGAGGGCAGTTCTTC.